These T cell receptor beta chains were read from a single sample in a study of Ad26.COV2.S vaccination and SARS-CoV-2 variants. Some clones are missing from TCRdb's copy, which holds only in-frame ones; the method was immunoSEQ multiplex PCR. The sample yields about 180,000 clones, around 88% seen once. The input for sequencing was peripheral blood, taken after recovery from COVID-19. The receptors derive from a human donor who had recovered from COVID-19. CDR3s include the opening cysteine and the closing phenylalanine or tryptophan. Fields, in order: D gene, clone size, J gene, V gene, CDR3 protein, CDR3 DNA. D genes are given only for firm matches. Clone size, where shown, is once, few, many, or a class for clones that have expanded.

- - TRBJ1-4 TRBV5-1 CASSGTGATNEKLFF TGCGCCAGCAGCGGAACAGGCGCCACTAATGAAAAACTGTTTTTT
- - TRBJ2-5 TRBV3-1/TRBV3-2 CASSYAEWGAQETQYF TGTGCCAGCAGCTATGCAGAGTGGGGAGCTCAAGAGACCCAGTACTTC
TRBD2 - TRBJ2-2 TRBV7-3 CASSRLAGYTGELFF TGTGCCAGCAGCCGACTAGCGGGGTACACCGGGGAGCTGTTTTTT
- - TRBJ2-5 TRBV6-2/TRBV6-3 CASSYLGMGTQYF TGTGCCAGCAGTTACTTAGGGATGGGGACCCAGTACTTC
- - TRBJ2-7 TRBV6-5 CASSYSQGPTYEQYF TGTGCCAGCAGTTACTCGCAGGGTCCTACCTACGAGCAGTACTTC
TRBD1 - TRBJ2-7 TRBV19 CASSIGRQGEEKQYF TGTGCCAGTAGTATTGGGAGACAGGGAGAAGAAAAGCAGTACTTC
- - TRBJ1-6 TRBV19 CASSESGDNSPLHF TGTGCCAGTAGTGAATCTGGGGACAATTCACCCCTCCACTTT
- - TRBJ2-5 TRBV12-3/TRBV12-4 CASSLVGETQYF TGTGCCAGCAGTTTAGTAGGAGAGACCCAGTACTTC
- once TRBJ1-1 TRBV27 CASSLFSGRDTEAFF TGTGCCAGCAGTTTATTTTCAGGGCGAGATACTGAAGCTTTCTTT
- - TRBJ2-5 TRBV29-1 CSTTGAGETQYF TGCAGCACCACCGGGGCGGGCGAGACCCAGTACTTC
TRBD1 - TRBJ1-5 TRBV14 CASSRTGFHQPQHF TGTGCCAGCAGCCGGACAGGGTTCCATCAGCCCCAGCATTTT
- - TRBJ1-2 TRBV9 CASSDSQAGRTSNYGYTF TGTGCCAGCAGTGATTCTCAGGCAGGGAGGACATCTAACTATGGCTACACCTTC
- - TRBJ2-7 TRBV30 CASNTPQLGAYEQYF TGTGCCTCCAATACCCCCCAACTAGGCGCCTACGAGCAGTACTTC
- - TRBJ1-5 TRBV19 CASSTKGRGENQPQHF TGTGCCAGTAGTACAAAAGGCCGGGGGGAGAATCAGCCCCAGCATTTT
- - TRBJ2-3 TRBV7-3 CASSFGSPPDTQYF TGTGCCAGCAGCTTCGGCTCTCCCCCAGATACGCAGTATTTT
- - TRBJ2-3 TRBV19 CASRDHLTDTQYF TGTGCCAGCAGGGACCACCTCACAGATACGCAGTATTTT
- - TRBJ1-6 TRBV5-6 CASSLEAYYGNSPLHF TGTGCCAGCAGCCTGGAAGCCTATTACGGCAATTCACCCCTCCACTTT
- - TRBJ2-1 TRBV27 CASSSVWDTQKNEQFF TGTGCCAGCAGTTCGGTATGGGACACACAAAAAAATGAGCAGTTCTTC
- once TRBJ1-2 TRBV18 CASSLQENYGYTF TGTGCCAGCTCCCTTCAGGAAAACTATGGCTACACCTTC
- - TRBJ2-5 TRBV2 CASMEETQYF TGTGCCAGCATGGAAGAGACCCAGTACTTC
TRBD2 - TRBJ2-3 TRBV7-3 CASRFSGGAADTQYF TGTGCCAGCAGATTTAGCGGGGGGGCCGCAGATACGCAGTATTTT
TRBD1 - TRBJ2-5 TRBV6-2/TRBV6-3 CASSATGKRKTQYF TGTGCCAGCAGCGCGACAGGGAAGCGGAAGACCCAGTACTTC
TRBD1 - TRBJ2-5 TRBV7-6 CASSVYRDSQETQYF TGTGCCAGCAGCGTATACCGGGACAGCCAAGAGACCCAGTACTTC
TRBD1 - TRBJ2-3 TRBV5-8 CASSLALLTGYFTDTQYF TGTGCCAGCAGCTTGGCCCTCCTGACAGGGTATTTCACAGATACGCAGTATTTT
TRBD2 - TRBJ2-5 TRBV2 CASSFGTSGRAQYF TGTGCCAGCAGTTTTGGGACTAGCGGGAGGGCCCAGTACTTC